This T cell receptor beta chain stems from a study of tumor and adjacent non-tumor tissue in lung cancer. Study-wide background: The cohort had under 15 adenocarcinoma, 2 squamous cell and 1 small cell patients. Points from the study as a whole: TCR diversity was significantly greater in tumor than normal lung tissue.

A modified ARM-PCR protocol with three rounds of nested PCR amplified TCRbeta. Each CDR3 protein is one row after TCRdb ran MiXCR on the multiplex PCR reads. The table lists under 100,000 distinct CDR3 sequences, around 70% of them singletons. CDR1 and CDR2 from the germline V gene are MGHRA and YSYEKL. This CDR3 is 15 amino acids long. Concerning this clonotype: The target antigen is unknown. A much bigger clone sits one base away, suggesting this may be a read error.

The template was RNA from unsorted bulk tissue. Newly diagnosed lung cancer patients had thoracic surgery in China, August–late 2014, without prior chemotherapy. Sequenced sample: lung tumor tissue. The source of this sequence is a woman in her 70s with non-small cell lung cancer. The chain uses TRBV4-1 and TRBJ2-1; TRBD2 agrees at 7 bases. Here the CDR3 DNA reads TGCGCCAGCAAGAACCGTTGGGGGGACTACAATGAGCAGTCCTTC. Protein: CASKNRWGDYNEQSF.